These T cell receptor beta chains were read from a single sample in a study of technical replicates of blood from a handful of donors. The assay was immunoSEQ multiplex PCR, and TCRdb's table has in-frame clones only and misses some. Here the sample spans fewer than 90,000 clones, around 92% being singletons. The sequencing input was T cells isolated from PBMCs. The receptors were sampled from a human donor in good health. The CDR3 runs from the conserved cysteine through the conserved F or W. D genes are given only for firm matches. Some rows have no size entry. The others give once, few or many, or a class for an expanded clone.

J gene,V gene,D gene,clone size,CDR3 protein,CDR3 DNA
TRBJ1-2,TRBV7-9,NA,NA,CASSSRDSFRYGYTF,TGTGCCAGCAGCTCCCGGGACTCCTTCCGCTATGGCTACACCTTC
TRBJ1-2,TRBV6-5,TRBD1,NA,CASSGTGDYGYTF,TGTGCCAGCTCAGGTACAGGGGACTATGGCTACACCTTC
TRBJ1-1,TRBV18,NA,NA,CASSPTGRRNTEAFF,TGTGCCAGCTCACCCACAGGTAGGCGGAACACTGAAGCTTTCTTT
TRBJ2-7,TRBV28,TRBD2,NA,CASSLRKSRGLAGYYEQYF,TGTGCCAGCAGTTTAAGGAAGTCCCGGGGACTAGCGGGGTACTACGAGCAGTACTTC
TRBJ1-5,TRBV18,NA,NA,CASSSNSGEQPQHF,TGTGCCAGCTCATCTAACTCAGGGGAACAGCCCCAGCATTTT
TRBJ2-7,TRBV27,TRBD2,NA,CASSPGLARNEQYF,TGTGCCAGCAGTCCTGGACTAGCCCGCAACGAGCAGTACTTC
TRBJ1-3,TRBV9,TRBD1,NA,CASSPTERTGRSGNTIYF,TGTGCCAGCAGCCCTACCGAACGGACAGGCAGATCTGGAAACACCATATATTTT
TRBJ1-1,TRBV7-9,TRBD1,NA,CASSLIGGVNTEAFF,TGTGCCAGCAGCTTAATAGGGGGCGTGAACACTGAAGCTTTCTTT
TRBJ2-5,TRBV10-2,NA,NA,CASLAGRLETQYF,TGCGCCAGCTTGGCGGGGAGGTTAGAGACCCAGTACTTC
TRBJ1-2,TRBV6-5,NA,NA,CASSLGTFYGYTF,TGTGCCAGCAGTCTCGGGACATTTTATGGCTACACCTTC
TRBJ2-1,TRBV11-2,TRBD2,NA,CASSLDIAGGPNEQFF,TGTGCCAGCAGCTTAGATATAGCGGGAGGGCCCAATGAGCAGTTCTTC
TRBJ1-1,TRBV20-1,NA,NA,CSPNNEAFF,TGCAGTCCTAATAATGAAGCTTTCTTT
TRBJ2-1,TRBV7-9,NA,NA,CASSLQGSEQFF,TGTGCCAGCAGCTTGCAGGGCAGTGAGCAGTTCTTC
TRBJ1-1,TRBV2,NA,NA,CASSAEAVGVTEAFF,TGTGCCAGCAGTGCCGAGGCTGTAGGGGTCACTGAAGCTTTCTTT
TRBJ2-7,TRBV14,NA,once,CASSQEFRYFTYEQYF,TGTGCCAGCAGCCAAGAGTTCAGATATTTTACCTACGAGCAGTACTTC
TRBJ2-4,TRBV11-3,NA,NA,CASSQGTKNIQYF,TGTGCCAGCAGCCAGGGGACCAAAAACATTCAGTACTTC
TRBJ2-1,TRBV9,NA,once,CASSGGLAVSYNEQFF,TGTGCCAGCAGCGGGGGGTTAGCGGTCTCCTACAATGAGCAGTTCTTC
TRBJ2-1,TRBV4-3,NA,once,CASSQGVGSGRYNEQFF,TGCGCCAGCAGCCAAGGCGTCGGGAGTGGGAGGTACAATGAGCAGTTCTTC
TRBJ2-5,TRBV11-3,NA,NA,CASSLGSPGTQYF,TGTGCCAGCAGCTTAGGCAGTCCAGGGACCCAGTACTTC
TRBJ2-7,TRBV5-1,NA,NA,CASSLVGDEQYF,TGCGCCAGCAGCTTAGTAGGGGACGAGCAGTACTTC
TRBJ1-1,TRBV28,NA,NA,CASSSLQGFKTEAFF,TGTGCCAGCAGTTCTCTACAGGGTTTTAAAACTGAAGCTTTCTTT